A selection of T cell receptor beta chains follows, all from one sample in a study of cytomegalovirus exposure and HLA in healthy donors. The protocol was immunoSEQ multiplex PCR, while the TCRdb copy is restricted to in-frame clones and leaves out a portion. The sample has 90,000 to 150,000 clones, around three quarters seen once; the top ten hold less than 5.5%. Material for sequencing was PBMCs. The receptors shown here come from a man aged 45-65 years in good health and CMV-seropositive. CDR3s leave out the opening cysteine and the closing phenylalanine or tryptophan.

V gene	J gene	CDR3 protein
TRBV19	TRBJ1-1	ASSIGGRAF
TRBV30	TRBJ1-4	AWSRTGRNEKLF
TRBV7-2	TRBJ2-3	ASSSRVGADTQY
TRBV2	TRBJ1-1	ASSVGQANTEAF
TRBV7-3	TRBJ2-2	ASSQSTGAGTGELF
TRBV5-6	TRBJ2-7	ASSLLAGVREQY
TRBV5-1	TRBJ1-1	ASSLDTGRNTEAF
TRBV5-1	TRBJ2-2	ASSLFQGDTGELF
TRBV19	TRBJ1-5	ASRTTGGRNQPQH
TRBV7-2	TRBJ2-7	ASSLGLAGGSEQY
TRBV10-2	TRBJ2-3	ASRTLAGSTDTQY
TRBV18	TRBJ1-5	ASSPVTANQPQH
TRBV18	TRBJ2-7	ASSPLAGGINEQY
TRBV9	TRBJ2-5	ASSTLGGTEGETQY
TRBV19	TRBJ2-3	ASTIAEGLTDTQY
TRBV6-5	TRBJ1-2	ASRTPGQYGYT
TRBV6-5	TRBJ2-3	ASSYQGGDTQY
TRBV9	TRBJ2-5	ASSVDGGAETQY
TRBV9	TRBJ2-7	ASSVEASGVRGEQY
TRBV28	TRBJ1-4	ASSFGHERKLF
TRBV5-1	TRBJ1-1	ASSLGESYTEAF
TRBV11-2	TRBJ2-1	ASSMVDEQF
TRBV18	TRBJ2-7	ASSPRTGYEQY
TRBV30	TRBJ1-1	AWSRWGQINTEAF
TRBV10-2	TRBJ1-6	ASGDQGGRGKNSPLH
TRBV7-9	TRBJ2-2	ASSSSPAGELF
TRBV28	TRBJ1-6	AGGSGTGLRIGSPLH
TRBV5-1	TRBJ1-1	ASSSRGQGGDTEAF
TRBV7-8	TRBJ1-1	ASSPLDRYPTEAF
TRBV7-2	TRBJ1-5	ASSLVGGSNQPQH
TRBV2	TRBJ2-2	ASSEGAGWAGELF
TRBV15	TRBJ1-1	ATSRDQGAGAEAF
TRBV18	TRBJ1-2	ASSPQGHGDKNGYT
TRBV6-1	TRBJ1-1	ASSYGAEAF
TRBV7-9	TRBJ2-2	ASTFGGQGLF
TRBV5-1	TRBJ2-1	ASSLGQGYDEQF
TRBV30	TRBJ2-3	AWRMAVTDTQY
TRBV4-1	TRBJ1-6	ASSQDSDSGSSYNSPLH
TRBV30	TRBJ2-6	AWSQVRPTGANVLT
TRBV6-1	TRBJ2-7	ASSGQRDSSYEQY
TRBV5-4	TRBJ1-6	ASRPDPTGDNSPLH
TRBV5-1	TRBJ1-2	ASSEMDRVYGYT
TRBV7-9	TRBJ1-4	ASSPRGYPFRLF
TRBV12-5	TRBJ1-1	ASGSGAMNTEAF